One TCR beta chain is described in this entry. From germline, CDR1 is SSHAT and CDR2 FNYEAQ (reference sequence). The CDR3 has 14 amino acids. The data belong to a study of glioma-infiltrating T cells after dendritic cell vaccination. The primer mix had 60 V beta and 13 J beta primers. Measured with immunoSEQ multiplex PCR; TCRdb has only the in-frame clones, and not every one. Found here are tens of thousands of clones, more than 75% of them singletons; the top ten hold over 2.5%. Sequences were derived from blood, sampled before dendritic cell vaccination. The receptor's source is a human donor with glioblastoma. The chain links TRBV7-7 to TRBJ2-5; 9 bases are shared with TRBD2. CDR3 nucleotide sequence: TGTGCTATCCGAGCGGGAGGCTCCCAAGAGACCCAGTACTTC. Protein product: CAIRAGGSQETQYF.